The rows below give T cell receptor beta chains drawn from one sample of a study of T cells after yellow fever vaccination. TCRdb re-called the 5' RACE reads with MiXCR, one entry per CDR3 protein. The profile shows approximately 550,000 distinct CDR3 sequences, about 19% of them singletons. Here the sequenced sample was PBMCs, taken 15 days after the yellow fever booster vaccination. These receptors originate from a man aged 25-40 years who received the YFV17D yellow fever vaccine. Both conserved end residues are part of each CDR3. Clone size appears in some rows only: once, few, many, or a class for an expanded clone.

V gene	J gene	clone size	CDR3 protein
TRBV7-2	TRBJ2-1	few	CASSFGTPTHNEQFF
TRBV18	TRBJ2-3	few	CASSPPGPTTDTQYF
TRBV3-1	TRBJ2-1	few	CASRPSGANEQFF
TRBV29-1	TRBJ2-2	NA	CSVAYTGELFF
TRBV7-2	TRBJ2-6	NA	CASSLVQTGANVLTF
TRBV23-1	TRBJ2-7	NA	CARQDGTHTNEQYF
TRBV4-3	TRBJ1-1	NA	CASSQELGNTEAFF
TRBV3-1	TRBJ2-1	few	CASSQEALFF
TRBV27	TRBJ1-5	NA	CASSWSYNQPQHF
TRBV30	TRBJ2-7	NA	CAWRLRTSSPFTYEQYF
TRBV11-2	TRBJ2-3	NA	CASSPGTSGRGLRDTQYF
TRBV5-1	TRBJ2-2	NA	CASSPDLVPNTGELFF
TRBV20-1	TRBJ2-3	NA	CSARRGGPTDTQYF
TRBV7-2	TRBJ2-1	NA	CASSSFRGNEQFF
TRBV5-4	TRBJ2-1	NA	CASSLGLAFNNEQFF
TRBV7-9	TRBJ2-3	NA	CASSLDIGSSTDTQYF
TRBV7-2	TRBJ2-5	NA	CASSSPGKGAETQYF
TRBV5-1	TRBJ1-1	NA	CASSLALGEEAFF
TRBV5-6	TRBJ2-7	few	CASSLGFNSPVEQYF
TRBV7-8	TRBJ2-3	few	CASSLANPAQTQYF
TRBV20-1	TRBJ2-2	NA	CSARPWRSNTGELFF
TRBV10-2	TRBJ2-7	NA	CASSAGQAYEQYF
TRBV2	TRBJ1-2	few	CASARLYTDYGYTF
TRBV29-1	TRBJ2-7	few	CSVAPGGGEQYF
TRBV4-3	TRBJ1-5	NA	CASSQDSGLGQPQHF
TRBV23-1	TRBJ1-6	NA	CASSLGLGSPLHF
TRBV6-2/TRBV6-3	TRBJ2-2	few	CASSSKAGGHTGELFF
TRBV11-2	TRBJ2-5	few	CASRSSLVRQETQYF
TRBV12-5	TRBJ2-7	NA	CASGLGQGELSYEQYF